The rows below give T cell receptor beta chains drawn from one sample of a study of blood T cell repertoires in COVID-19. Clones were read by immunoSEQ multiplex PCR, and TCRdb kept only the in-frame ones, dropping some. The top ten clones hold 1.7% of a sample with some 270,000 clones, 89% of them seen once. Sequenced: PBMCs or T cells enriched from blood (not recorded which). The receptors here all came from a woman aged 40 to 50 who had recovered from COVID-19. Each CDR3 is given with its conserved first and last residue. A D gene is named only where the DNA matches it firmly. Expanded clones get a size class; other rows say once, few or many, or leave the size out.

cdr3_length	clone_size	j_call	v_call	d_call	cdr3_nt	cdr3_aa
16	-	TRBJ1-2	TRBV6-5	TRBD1	TGTGCCAGCAGTTCACAACCCGGGACAGGGGGCGGGGGCTACACCTTC	CASSSQPGTGGGGYTF
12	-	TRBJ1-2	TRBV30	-	TGTGCCTGGAGCCCAGGGGATCGGGGCTACACCTTC	CAWSPGDRGYTF
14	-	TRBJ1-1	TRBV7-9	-	TGTGCCAGCAGCTCCAACAGGGTCCACACTGAAGCTTTCTTT	CASSSNRVHTEAFF
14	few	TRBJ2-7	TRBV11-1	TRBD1	TGTGCCAGCAGCCACCGGGACAGGGGCCACGAGCAGTACTTC	CASSHRDRGHEQYF
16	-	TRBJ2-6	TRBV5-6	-	TGTGCCAGCAGCTTGCGGTTAAGTTCCGGGGCCAACGTCCTGACTTTC	CASSLRLSSGANVLTF
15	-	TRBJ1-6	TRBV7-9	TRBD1	TGTGCCAGCAGCTTAGCGCGGGACAGCAATTCACCCCTCCACTTT	CASSLARDSNSPLHF
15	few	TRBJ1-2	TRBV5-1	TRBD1	TGCGCCAGCAGCTTGGCCGGGACAGGGGCGTATGGCTACACCTTC	CASSLAGTGAYGYTF
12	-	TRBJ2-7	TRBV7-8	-	TGTGCCAGCAGCTTAGTAGCCTACGAGCAGTACTTC	CASSLVAYEQYF
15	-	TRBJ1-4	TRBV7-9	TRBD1	TGTGCCAGCAGCTCCACAGGGGTAACTAATGAAAAACTGTTTTTT	CASSSTGVTNEKLFF
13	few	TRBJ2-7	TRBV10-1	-	TGCGCCAGCAGCCGCAGGGGCTCCTACGAGCAGTACTTC	CASSRRGSYEQYF
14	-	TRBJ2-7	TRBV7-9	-	TGTGCCAGCAGCCCCGGCGAGGTAGCCTACGAGCAGTACTTC	CASSPGEVAYEQYF
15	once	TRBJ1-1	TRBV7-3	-	TGTGCCAGCAGGGATACAGCTGTACTGAACACTGAAGCTTTCTTT	CASRDTAVLNTEAFF
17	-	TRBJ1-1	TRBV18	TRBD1	TGTGCCAGCTCACCCCGGACAGGGAGTTCTATGGAGGCTGAAGCTTTCTTT	CASSPRTGSSMEAEAFF
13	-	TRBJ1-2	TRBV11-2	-	TGTGCCAGCAGCGTTAGTCCGGGGATGGGCTACACCTTC	CASSVSPGMGYTF
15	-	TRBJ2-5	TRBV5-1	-	TGCGCCAGCAGCCCCCAACAGGGAACGCAAGAGACCCAGTACTTC	CASSPQQGTQETQYF
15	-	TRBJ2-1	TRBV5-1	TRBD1	TGCGCCAGCAGCCCCGGGACAGGGGGCAGGGATGAGCAGTTCTTC	CASSPGTGGRDEQFF
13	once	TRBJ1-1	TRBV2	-	TGTGCCAGCAGTGTTTCTCCGAACACTGAAGCTTTCTTT	CASSVSPNTEAFF
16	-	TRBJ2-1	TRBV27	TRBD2	TGTGCCAGCAGTTTATCGGGTAGCGGGAGTTACAATGAGCAGTTCTTC	CASSLSGSGSYNEQFF
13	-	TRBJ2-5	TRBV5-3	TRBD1	TGTGCCAGAAGCCTGACAGGGGGCGAGACCCAGTACTTC	CARSLTGGETQYF
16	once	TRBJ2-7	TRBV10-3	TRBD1	TGTGCCATCAGAAACTATCGAGGGCAGGGGGAGAACGAGCAGTACTTC	CAIRNYRGQGENEQYF
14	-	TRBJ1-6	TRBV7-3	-	TGTGCCAGCAGCCTAGTACCCTATAATTCACCCCTCCACTTT	CASSLVPYNSPLHF
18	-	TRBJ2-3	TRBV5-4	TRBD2	TGTGCCAGCACCCTCCGGACTAGCGGGGTTGCTAGCACAGATACGCAGTATTTT	CASTLRTSGVASTDTQYF
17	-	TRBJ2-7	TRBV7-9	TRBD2	TGTGCCAGCAGCTTAAGGTCGGGAGCTAGCGGCTCCTACGAGCAGTACTTC	CASSLRSGASGSYEQYF
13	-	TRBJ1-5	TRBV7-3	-	TGTGCCAGCAGCTCGGGAGCTCATCAGCCCCAGCATTTT	CASSSGAHQPQHF
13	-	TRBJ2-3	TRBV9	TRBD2	TGTGCCAGCAGCGGCCTAGCGGAGACTCCCGAGTATTTT	CASSGLAETPEYF
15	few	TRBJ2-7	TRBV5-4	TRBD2	TGTGCCAGCAGCTTCGTGACTAGCGCCGGCTACGAGCAGTACTTC	CASSFVTSAGYEQYF